This T cell receptor beta chain was observed in a study of blood T cell repertoires in COVID-19. The overall study: The United States, Italy and Spain provided the acute and convalescent COVID-19 samples. T cells, B-cell-depleted T cells, or PBMCs supplied cDNA or gDNA.

Original handling: Quantification of nucleated cells was approximated via reference gene primer amplification. Produced via immunoSEQ multiplex PCR; TCRdb's table is partial and in-frame only. The V and J calls and clone size come from that table; D and trimming were worked out from the DNA. The data contain fewer than 95,000 clones, around two thirds of them singletons. This clone was seen a handful of times. The length of the CDR3 is 16 residues. Germline V gene data show CDR1 as SNHLY and CDR2 as FYNNEI. Trimming took 9 bases from V and 0 from J, leaving 18 bases between them. Seattle's enrolled individuals joined amid active infection and were then monitored longitudinally.

The sequence derives from a man in his 70s with COVID-19, enrolled during active disease. The material sequenced was peripheral blood. The rearrangement uses TRBV2 and TRBJ2-1; the D gene is possibly TRBD2 (7 bases). The CDR3 region is CARGEGGRSSYNEQFF. CDR3 nucleotides: TGTGCCAGAGGGGAGGGGGGCAGGAGCTCCTACAATGAGCAGTTCTTC.